A single sample gave rise to the 27 T cell receptor beta chains below, sequenced in a study of regulatory T cells in long-lasting Graves disease. Described time point: newly diagnosed GD, antithyroid drugs for less than 3 months. Following extraction of RNA from PBMCs, that RNA was used to make the TCR library. Researchers made TCR beta libraries by using iRepertoire HTBI primers and running Arm-PCR on CDR3 regions. TCRdb called the multiplex PCR reads again in MiXCR, with one record for every CDR3 protein. Among fewer than 400,000 distinct CDR3 sequences listed, 18% were seen once. This sample comprised peripheral blood mononuclear cells (PBMCs), obtained at new diagnosis, from a patient treated with antithyroid drugs. The receptors stem from a female donor with Graves disease.

This clonotype was detected many times. The V and J genes are TRBV28 and TRBJ2-2; TRBD2 is a possible D gene (5 bases). In germline, CDR1 is MDHEN, CDR2 SYDVKM. The CDR3 extends over 12 amino acids. Trimming took 3 bases from V and 13 from J, leaving 12 bases between them. CDR3 nucleotides: TGTGCCAGCAGTTTGGACTCGGTGGGGCTGTTTTTT. It codes for CASSLDSVGLFF.

The chain recombines TRBV11-3 with TRBJ2-3; D perhaps matches TRBD2 (5 bases). Germline V CDR1 and CDR2: SGHNT, YENEEA. Trimming stripped 6 bases from V and 4 bases from J, with 8 bases between. The CDR3 spans 12 residues. The CDR3: CASRRVSDTQYF. The CDR3 region has the DNA TGTGCCAGCAGGCGGGTGTCAGATACGCAGTATTTT.

This clonotype was observed at least ten times. The V gene is TRBV12-3 or TRBV12-4, the J gene TRBJ1-1, with a possible D match to TRBD1 (6 bases). The length of the CDR3 is 14 residues. Trimming removed 7 bases from V and 0 bases from J, with 12 bases in between. This CDR3 is CASTTQGVNTEAFF. For the CDR3, the DNA is TGTGCCAGCACCACACAGGGAGTGAACACTGAAGCTTTCTTT.

This clonotype was counted many times. The genes are TRBV9 and TRBJ1-6; 8 bases agree with TRBD1. CDR3 length: 16 residues. Germline lookup yields CDR1 SGDLS and CDR2 YYNGEE. V was pared by 4 bases and J by 2 bases, with 5 bases of the junction left unmatched. CDR3 residues: CASSQWTGPYNSPLHF. The CDR3 region has the DNA TGTGCCAGCAGCCAATGGACAGGGCCCTATAATTCACCCCTCCACTTT.

Ten or more counts support this clonotype. The genes are TRBV6-1 and TRBJ1-4; D uncertain. V lost 5 bases and J 0 bases, leaving 10 bases between the germline ends. Germline V lookup: CDR1 MNHNS, CDR2 SASEGT. The CDR3 is 15 residues long. The CDR3 DNA follows: TGTGCCAGCAGTCCGGACGGTGCAACTAATGAAAAACTGTTTTTT. This gives the protein CASSPDGATNEKLFF.

There are many counts of this clonotype. The rearrangement joins TRBV28 to TRBJ2-7, with no clear D. This CDR3 comprises 12 residues. CDR1 and CDR2 from the germline V gene are MDHEN and SYDVKM. Trimming stripped 1 base from V and 4 bases from J, with 5 bases between. The CDR3 sequence: CASSLSDYEQYF. As DNA, the CDR3 is TGTGCCAGCAGTTTATCCGATTACGAGCAGTACTTC.

The V and J genes are TRBV11-2 and TRBJ1-5, with TRBD1 as a possible D gene (5 bases). Trimming took off 3 bases at V and 5 bases at J, with 14 bases between the two ends. This CDR3 has 15 residues. Germline V gene sequence: CDR1 SGHAT, CDR2 FQNNGV. The CDR3 region is CASSFQSGTDQPQHF. CDR3 sequence (DNA): TGTGCCAGCAGCTTCCAAAGTGGGACGGATCAGCCCCAGCATTTT.

This clonotype was counted many times. This chain uses TRBV19 with TRBJ2-2, with D possibly being TRBD2 (5 bases). The CDR3 is made up of 15 amino acids. CDR1 is LNHDA, CDR2 SQIVND, per germline (reference sequence). V was pared by 4 bases and J by 3 bases, with 12 bases between. The CDR3 DNA follows: TGTGCCAGTAGTAGGAGCGGAGACTACACCGGGGAGCTGTTTTTT. It specifies CASSRSGDYTGELFF.

This clonotype showed up many times. This rearrangement joins TRBV7-9 to TRBJ1-1; D is unclear. The CDR3 is 13 amino acids. V lost 7 bases and J lost 5, with 14 bases in between. Germline loops: CDR1 SEHNR, CDR2 FQNEAQ (reference sequence). The CDR3 spells CASTAGLGTEAFF. CDR3 bases: TGTGCCAGCACCGCGGGCCTGGGGACTGAAGCTTTCTTT.

The J gene is TRBJ2-2, the V gene TRBV28, with a possible D match to TRBD2 (6 bases). The CDR3 is 16 residues long. Trimming pared 3 bases from V and 7 bases from J, leaving 18 bases between. Per germline, CDR1 MDHEN and CDR2 SYDVKM. The CDR3 reads CASSFQGGASFGELFF. The CDR3 nucleotides are TGTGCCAGCAGTTTCCAGGGCGGGGCGTCATTCGGGGAGCTGTTTTTT.

This clonotype was counted between two and nine times. This sequence joins TRBV7-3 and TRBJ1-2; a weak D match, TRBD1 (5 bases). Trimming took off 5 bases at V and 4 bases at J, with 11 bases between the two ends. Germline CDR1 and CDR2: SGHTA and FQGTGA. The CDR3 has 13 residues. CDR3 sequence reads: CASSVGVPYGYTF. In nucleotides, the CDR3 is TGTGCCAGCAGCGTAGGGGTTCCCTATGGCTACACCTTC. Looking up the rest from reference TRBV7-3 and TRBJ1-2 gives the full variable domain: GAGVSQTPSNKVTEKGKYVELRCDPISGHTALYWYRQSLGQGPEFLIYFQGTGAADDSGLPNDRFFAVRPEGSVSTLKIQRTERGDSAVYLCASSVGVPYGYTFGSGTRLTVV.

J is TRBJ2-5 and V is TRBV7-9, with 9 positions matching TRBD2. The CDR3 runs to 17 residues. CDR1 and CDR2 from the germline V gene are SEHNR and FQNEAQ (reference sequence). With 2 bases clipped from V and 2 bases from J, the junction kept 9 bases outside the gene matches. CDR3 DNA sequence: TGTGCCAGCAGCTTAAGGCGCGGGAGGGCGAATCAAGAGACCCAGTACTTC. Translation gives CASSLRRGRANQETQYF. Filled out from reference TRBV7-9 and TRBJ2-5, the complete variable domain reads DTGVSQNPRHKITKRGQNVTFRCDPISEHNRLYWYRQTLGQGPEFLTYFQNEAQLEKSRLLSDRFSAERPKGSFSTLEIQRTEQGDSAMYLCASSLRRGRANQETQYFGPGTRLLVL.

This clonotype was recorded at least ten times. V gene TRBV20-1 combines with J gene TRBJ2-5; D remains ambiguous. The germline V and J ends were trimmed by 6 bases and 5 bases, with 16 bases remaining between them. The CDR3 extends over 13 amino acids. CDR1 and CDR2 from the germline V gene are DFQATT and SNEGSKA (reference sequence). CDR3 in DNA: TGCAGTGCGATGGGCACTCCTTCGGAGACCCAGTACTTC. Protein: CSAMGTPSETQYF.

The chain carries TRBV11-2 and TRBJ1-5, with 7 bases that match TRBD1. CDR3 length equals 13 residues. With 6 bases clipped from V and 9 bases from J, the junction kept 8 bases outside the gene matches. CDR1 and CDR2 (germline): SGHAT, FQNNGV. CDR3 coding DNA: TGTGCCAGCAGGCGCCGACAGGGTCCGCCCCAGCATTTT. This sequence encodes CASRRRQGPPQHF.

This clonotype was observed many times. The rearrangement joins TRBV2 to TRBJ1-2, with TRBD1 matching over 7 bases. This CDR3 region has 17 residues. Unmatched junction bases numbered 20, after V lost 5 bases and J lost 8 bases. From germline, CDR1 is SNHLY and CDR2 FYNNEI. CDR3 nucleotide sequence: TGTGCCAGCAGTCAATTAGGACAGGCCCTGGGGAAGAAGGGCTACACCTTC. Protein sequence: CASSQLGQALGKKGYTF. Combining the CDR3 with reference TRBV2 and TRBJ1-2 gives the whole variable domain EPEVTQTPSHQVTQMGQEVILRCVPISNHLYFYWYRQILGQKVEFLVSFYNNEISEKSEIFDDQFSVERPDGSNFTLKIRSTKLEDSAMYFCASSQLGQALGKKGYTFGSGTRLTVV.

This clonotype was observed a handful of times. The chain has TRBV3-1 and TRBJ1-5; possible D gene TRBD1, 5 bases. There are 15 residues in the CDR3. Germline CDR1 and CDR2: LGHDT and YNNKEL (reference sequence). Trimming took off 5 bases at V and 2 bases at J, with 13 bases between the two ends. CDR3 amino acids: CASSDQGSGNQPQHF. The DNA for the CDR3 is TGTGCCAGCAGCGACCAGGGAAGCGGCAATCAGCCCCAGCATTTT.

The sample holds many counts of this clonotype. The genes are TRBV15 and TRBJ1-1; D uncertain. CDR3 size: 13 residues. The V end lost 0 bases, the J end lost 11 bases, and 13 bases lay between the germline ends. CDR1 LNHNV and CDR2 YYDKDF come from the germline V gene (reference sequence). CDR3 protein: CATSRDKVGNAFF. CDR3 bases: TGTGCCACCAGCAGAGATAAGGTTGGGAACGCTTTCTTT. The full variable domain, in which reference TRBV15 and TRBJ1-1 provide the parts outside the CDR3, is DAMVIQNPRYQVTQFGKPVTLSCSQTLNHNVMYWYQQKSSQAPKLLFHYYDKDFNNEADTPDNFQSRRPNTSFCFLDIRSPGLGDTAMYLCATSRDKVGNAFFGQGTRLTVV.

This clonotype was seen at least ten times. The chain combines TRBV2 with TRBJ1-1, with D uncertain. CDR3 length: 11 residues. Deletions cut 3 bases from V and 7 bases from J, with 6 bases between. Germline CDR1 reads SNHLY; CDR2 reads FYNNEI. This CDR3 reads CASSDQFEAFF. CDR3 DNA sequence: TGTGCCAGCAGTGACCAGTTTGAAGCTTTCTTT.

This clonotype was observed a few times. A read error is likely, as this CDR3 ends without the conserved phenylalanine or tryptophan. The V gene is TRBV12-3 or TRBV12-4, the J gene TRBJ2-3; 10 nucleotides agree with TRBD1. After removal of 5 bases from V and 1 base from J, the junction contained 3 bases not matched to a gene. The CDR3 totals 15 residues. For the CDR3, the DNA is TGTGCCAGCAGTCTTGGGACAGGGGGCACAGATACGCAGTATTCT. Its translation is CASSLGTGGTDTQYS.

A remark on this clonotype: Just one base apart from a much larger clone, this may be a read error. J is TRBJ1-1 and V is TRBV11-3, with a weak D call TRBD1 (6 bases). From germline, CDR1 is SGHNT and CDR2 YENEEA. The CDR3 consists of 15 residues. CDR3 nucleotides: TGTGCCGGCAGCTTGGGGAGGAAAACAGGGACGATCGAGGGCTTT. This gives the protein CAGSLGRKTGTIEGF.

This clonotype has ten or more counts. The chain links TRBV12-3 or TRBV12-4 to TRBJ1-1; D remains ambiguous. Trimming removed 5 bases at V and 0 bases at J, with 19 bases between. This CDR3 comprises 17 residues. CDR3 protein: CASSPGPPWTMNTEAFF. The DNA for the CDR3 is TGTGCCAGCAGTCCGGGCCCTCCCTGGACTATGAACACTGAAGCTTTCTTT.

Many counts were recorded for this clonotype. As DNA, the CDR3 is TGTGCCAGCAGCCCAGCCGGCAATCAGCCCCAGCATTTT. Translating it yields CASSPAGNQPQHF. The rearrangement links TRBV28 to TRBJ1-5; no clear D. The CDR3 sequence is 13 residues long. Looked up from germline, CDR1 is MDHEN and CDR2 is SYDVKM. V shed 6 bases and J shed 2 bases, with 8 bases lying between them.

V usage is TRBV5-1 and J usage is TRBJ1-4; D is unresolved. The ends were cut back, 1 base at V and 3 bases at J, with 10 bases in the middle. The V gene's germline CDR1 is SGHRS and CDR2 YFSETQ. The CDR3 contains 15 residues. The CDR3 loop reads CASSLSGLPNEKLFF. DNA of the CDR3: TGCGCCAGCAGCTTGTCGGGGTTACCTAATGAAAAACTGTTTTTT. Complete variable domain (other parts from reference TRBV5-1 and TRBJ1-4): KAGVTQTPRYLIKTRGQQVTLSCSPISGHRSVSWYQQTPGQGLQFLFEYFSETQRNKGNFPGRFSGRQFSNSRSEMNVSTLELGDSALYLCASSLSGLPNEKLFFGSGTQLSVL.

This clonotype was recorded at least ten times. Its ends do not fully match the called genes, so a read error is possible. The chain couples TRBV5-1 to TRBJ2-7; D assignment may be TRBD1 or TRBD2 (5 bases each). Germline V gene lookup returns CDR1 SGHRS and CDR2 YFSETQ. The CDR3 sequence is 16 residues long. The chain's CDR3 is CASSLRGSGTPYEQYF. The CDR3 DNA follows: TGTGCCAGCAGCTTGAGGGGTTCAGGGACCCCATACGAGCAGTACTTC.

This clonotype was counted ten times or more. The CDR3 coding sequence is TGTGCCAGCAGCAATCATGGACTTCTGGGTTCCGGCTACACCTTC. Translated: CASSNHGLLGSGYTF. The chain combines TRBV6-2 or TRBV6-3 with TRBJ1-2; D is undetermined. The CDR3 length is 15 residues. Trimming pared 6 bases from V and 8 bases from J, leaving 22 bases between. Germline CDR1 reads MNHEY; CDR2 reads SVGEGT.

This clonotype was found a few times. Only one base separates this from a far larger clonotype, so it likely reflects a read error. The genes are TRBV2 and TRBJ2-5, with D maybe TRBD1 (5 bases). The DNA matches TRBJ2-1 better at its end, which makes the J call doubtful. The germline gives CDR1 SNHLY, CDR2 FYNNEI. The CDR3 runs to 14 residues. CDR3 region: CASREKGSYSEQFF. CDR3 DNA: TGTGCCAGCAGGGAAAAGGGGTCCTACAGTGAGCAGTTCTTC.

The sample holds many counts of this clonotype. CDR3 protein: CASSEASGVGTQYF. CDR3 coding DNA: TGTGCCAGCAGTGAGGCTAGCGGGGTGGGTACGCAGTATTTT. The V gene is TRBV6-1, the J gene TRBJ2-3; 9 nucleotides line up with TRBD2. The CDR3 extends over 14 amino acids. Germline CDR1 is MNHNS and CDR2 is SASEGT. The trim removed 3 bases at V and 8 bases at J, leaving 6 bases unmatched.